Presented here are 5 T cell receptor beta chains from one specimen sequenced in a study of post-analysis software for immune sequencing data. Their antigen targets remain unknown. Study-level results: Five or six TRBV segments were more frequent in patients than controls; TRBV5-6, TRBV5-1 and TRBV20-1 belonged to this group.

Prepared libraries of TCR beta cDNA carried unique molecular identifiers. MiXCR was run by TCRdb on the PCR reads, yielding one entry per CDR3 protein. The sample has approximately 440,000 distinct CDR3 sequences; under 55% are singletons. Specimen: blood. These receptors were collected from a girl under 18 with multiple sclerosis.

The sample holds a few counts of this clonotype. V usage is TRBV6-2 or TRBV6-3 and J usage is TRBJ2-3; 7 nucleotides match TRBD1. CDR3 size: 14 residues. Germline trimming cut 6 bases from V and 0 bases from J; bases unmatched to any gene: 3. Germline lookup yields CDR1 MNHEY and CDR2 SVGEGT. This chain's CDR3 is CASSHRGSTDTQYF. Written as DNA, the CDR3 is TGTGCCAGCAGCCACAGGGGTAGCACAGATACGCAGTATTTT.

V and J are TRBV28 and TRBJ2-7, with D possibly being TRBD2 (5 bases). CDR1 and CDR2 (germline): MDHEN, SYDVKM. V dropped 6 bases and J dropped 1 base, with 7 bases sitting between them. The CDR3 spans 12 residues. This CDR3 is CASSQRSYEQYF. CDR3 coding DNA: TGTGCCAGCAGCCAGCGGTCCTACGAGCAGTACTTC.

V and J are TRBV27 and TRBJ1-6; D gene ambiguous. Germline V gene data show CDR1 as MNHEY and CDR2 as SMNVEV (reference sequence). This CDR3 region has 17 residues. V was pared by 3 bases and J by 0 bases, with 12 bases between. CDR3 residues: CASSFDQASSYNSPLHF. DNA for the CDR3: TGTGCCAGCAGTTTCGATCAGGCCAGCTCCTATAATTCACCCCTCCACTTT.

This chain joins TRBV28 and TRBJ2-1; 11 bases are shared with TRBD1. V trimming: 6 bases; J trimming: 2 bases; junction bases outside the gene matches: 3. The CDR3 is 15 residues long. The germline gives CDR1 MDHEN, CDR2 SYDVKM. DNA for the CDR3: TGTGCCAGCAGGAGGACAGGGGGCACCTACAATGAGCAGTTCTTC. This sequence encodes CASRRTGGTYNEQFF.

This clonotype has only a few counts. The CDR3 loop is CASSLDRGDTIYF. For the CDR3, the DNA is TGCGCCAGCAGCTTGGACAGGGGCGACACCATATATTTT. The V and J genes are TRBV5-1 and TRBJ1-3, with 7 bases matching TRBD1. CDR1 and CDR2 (germline): SGHRS, YFSETQ. V trimming: 0 bases; J trimming: 8 bases; junction bases outside the gene matches: 2. The CDR3 runs to 13 residues. Drawing the rest from reference TRBV5-1 and TRBJ1-3, the complete variable domain is KAGVTQTPRYLIKTRGQQVTLSCSPISGHRSVSWYQQTPGQGLQFLFEYFSETQRNKGNFPGRFSGRQFSNSRSEMNVSTLELGDSALYLCASSLDRGDTIYFGEGSWLTVV.